This is a list of T cell receptor beta chains from one sample in a study of radiotherapy plus CTLA-4 blockade in lung cancer. TCRdb's copy holds only in-frame clones and misses some; the assay was immunoSEQ multiplex PCR. The profile shows 12,000 or so clones, around 84% of them singletons. The sample here was peripheral blood, taken from a patient treated with radiotherapy plus ipilimumab. The receptor set was obtained from a human donor with non-small cell lung cancer that progressed on radiotherapy plus ipilimumab. Each CDR3 is given with its conserved first and last residue.

v_gene	j_gene	CDR3aa
TRBV14	TRBJ2-5	CASSQDGPLGTQYF
TRBV7-8	TRBJ2-1	CASSLRDREAPSDEQFF
TRBV4-2	TRBJ2-1	CASSQGESRDEQFF
TRBV25-1	TRBJ1-2	CASSGTGSLSPFYGYTF
TRBV10-3	TRBJ2-1	CAISASTSGGANEQFF
TRBV18	TRBJ2-3	CASSPPSSGGKDTQYF
TRBV29-1	TRBJ2-1	CSVDGRDYNEQFF
TRBV6-6	TRBJ2-5	CASTPESQETQYF
TRBV28	TRBJ2-1	CASRTKGARSYNEQFF
TRBV5-1	TRBJ2-1	CASTLTSGAYNEQFF
TRBV30	TRBJ1-2	CAWKNAQVRTYGYTF
TRBV6-1	TRBJ2-7	CASLSGTGVYEQYF
TRBV7-2	TRBJ2-5	CASSSLGFQETQYF
TRBV21-1	TRBJ1-5	CASSKGGKGAGQPQHF
TRBV7-8	TRBJ2-4	CASSFGLAGVLAKNIQYF
TRBV2	TRBJ2-5	CASSAGLAGGRETQYF
TRBV5-4	TRBJ2-7	CASSRTSQGAYEQYF
TRBV6-5	TRBJ2-7	CASSRRDGSYEQYF
TRBV5-1	TRBJ2-7	CASRRASNGYEQYF
TRBV7-2	TRBJ2-5	CASSLALSTQETQYF
TRBV7-2	TRBJ1-5	CASSLNSQSNQPQHF
TRBV13	TRBJ2-1	CASSPLERDREQFF
TRBV2	TRBJ1-1	CASGIKRDTEAFF
TRBV2	TRBJ2-2	CASRRERGNTGELFF
TRBV23-1	TRBJ1-1	CASSSPARGTEAFF
TRBV7-6	TRBJ2-1	CASSLSGLAGGHEQFF